The clone carrying this T cell receptor (beta chain) has only one observation. No antigen is known for it. The sample belongs to a study of long-term antiretroviral therapy in people with HIV. General observations from the study: Pre-ART clonal expansions dominated every time point's repertoire.

Amounts of roughly 0.9-10 million cryopreserved PBMC were held in the samples before DNA extraction. CDR3 length equals 15 residues. Trimming removed 5 bases at V and 4 bases at J, with 17 bases between. Germline V gives CDR1 MNHEY, CDR2 SMNVEV (reference sequence). Assay version v3.0 of immunoSEQ was used, and it was run at survey level. Using immunoSEQ multiplex PCR, the repertoire was profiled, and TCRdb retains in-frame clones only, with some absent. Among approximately 21,000 clones listed, 85% to 90% were seen once. The clonotype originates from a man aged 55-75 years with HIV. This rearrangement joins TRBV27 to TRBJ1-2, with D tentatively TRBD1 (6 bases). The source material was unsorted PBMCs, sampled 2.3 years after starting antiretroviral therapy. The CDR3 sequence: CASSAREGGRYGYTF. In DNA form, the CDR3 reads TGTGCCAGCAGTGCCCGGGAAGGGGGACGCTATGGCTACACCTTC.